This record looks at one TCR beta chain sequence and its context. This specimen comes from a study of CD8 T cells in Susac syndrome. RNA, at about 0.5 to 1 ug, was reverse transcribed with random hexamers. An immunoSEQ multiplex PCR generated amplified TCR beta CDR3 products spanning 54 Vbeta and 13 Jbeta. A single record per CDR3 protein comes from TCRdb applying MiXCR to the immunoSEQ multiplex PCR reads. Of 150,000 to 200,000 distinct CDR3 sequences listed, approximately 96% are singletons. The multiple sclerosis controls were treatment-naive patients with relapsing-remitting disease that was stable or active. The ends were cut back, 3 bases at V and 8 bases at J, with 22 bases in the middle. The CDR3 consists of 15 residues. Germline V gene lookup returns CDR1 GTSNPN and CDR2 SVGIG (reference sequence).

The V call is TRBV30, the J call TRBJ1-2; the D gene is possibly TRBD1 (5 bases). The sample taken for sequencing was CD4+ T cells from PBMCs. The TCR sequence derives from a human donor with multiple sclerosis. The CDR3 protein is CAWSPGTTTLEGYTF. The CDR3 DNA sequence: TGTGCCTGGAGCCCCGGGACCACTACATTGGAGGGCTACACCTTC. Drawing the rest from reference TRBV30 and TRBJ1-2, the complete variable domain is SQTIHQWPATLVQPVGSPLSLECTVEGTSNPNLYWYRQAAGRGLQLLFYSVGIGQISSEVPQNLSASRPQDRQFILSSKKLLLSDSGFYLCAWSPGTTTLEGYTFGSGTRLTVV.